This entry lists 5 T cell receptor beta chains sequenced from one sample in a study of T cells in Graves' hyperthyroidism and ophthalmopathy. Amplification of TCR beta CDR3 regions used RNA as the template. HTBI primers drove first-round RT-PCR of the TCR CDR3. TCRdb itself ran the multiplex PCR reads through MiXCR, one entry per CDR3 protein. The top ten hold more than 5% of the sample, which has some 600,000 distinct CDR3 sequences, 11% to 15% seen once. The sequenced sample consisted of blood. The receptors stem from a woman in her thirties with Graves' hyperthyroidism that later progressed to Graves' ophthalmopathy.

This chain connects TRBV7-9 to TRBJ1-1; TRBD1 aligns across 10 bases. Trimming removed 1 base from V and 6 bases from J; junction bases left unmatched: 17. This CDR3 contains 19 residues. In germline, CDR1 is SEHNR, CDR2 FQNEAQ (reference sequence). The CDR3 sequence is CASSLGGYSGTGAFSEAFF. DNA for the CDR3: TGTGCCAGCAGCTTAGGGGGTTATTCGGGGACAGGGGCGTTCTCTGAAGCTTTCTTT.

This clonotype was counted many times. This sequence joins TRBV2 and TRBJ1-1, with D perhaps matching TRBD1 (5 bases). This CDR3 has 13 amino acids. Germline V gene sequence: CDR1 SNHLY, CDR2 FYNNEI. Trimming stripped 7 bases from V and 3 bases from J, with 12 bases between. The CDR3 protein is CASNGAGDTEAFF. CDR3 sequence (DNA): TGTGCCAGCAATGGGGCAGGAGACACTGAAGCTTTCTTT.

The sample holds many counts of this clonotype. This chain joins TRBV3-1 and TRBJ1-2, with D possibly matching TRBD1 (5 bases). Looked up from germline, CDR1 is LGHDT and CDR2 is YNNKEL (reference sequence). V lost 3 bases to trimming and J lost 8 bases, with 13 bases between them. The CDR3 is 13 amino acids. As DNA, the CDR3 is TGTGCCAGCAGCCATGGGGGGGGAACGGGCTACACCTTC. Translation gives CASSHGGGTGYTF.

This chain joins TRBV19 and TRBJ2-2; no clear D gene. V lost 4 bases and J 5 bases, leaving 8 bases between the germline ends. The CDR3 totals 13 residues. Per the germline V gene, CDR1 is LNHDA and CDR2 is SQIVND (reference sequence). The CDR3 protein is CASSKVVTGELFF. Here the CDR3 DNA reads TGTGCCAGTAGTAAGGTGGTTACCGGGGAGCTGTTTTTT.

There are many counts of this clonotype. The junction departs from the called germline gene at one end, perhaps through a read error. V gene TRBV5-1 combines with J gene TRBJ2-1, with unresolved D. The CDR3 extends over 13 amino acids. CDR1 is SGHRS, CDR2 YFSETQ, per germline. CDR3: CASSLARYNEQFF. The DNA of the CDR3 is TGTGCCAGCAGCTTAGCCCGGTACAATGAGCAGTTCTTC.